A single sample gave rise to the 17 T cell receptor beta chains below, sequenced in a study of identical twins. Using its own MiXCR run on the 5' RACE reads, TCRdb lists one record per CDR3 protein. This table has roughly 1.6 million distinct CDR3 sequences, around a third appearing once. The sample taken for sequencing was cord blood. The receptor source for this set is a newborn girl in good health.

This clonotype showed up just a few times. This chain joins TRBV4-2 and TRBJ1-2, with 7 bases lining up with TRBD1. The CDR3 sequence is 17 residues long. Germline V gene lookup returns CDR1 LGHNA and CDR2 YNFKEQ. Trimming took 2 bases from V and 4 from J; bases not matched to a gene: 13. CDR3 DNA: TGTGCCAGCAGCCAAAGTTCGGGCTCAGGGGGACCCTATGGCTACACCTTC. The encoded protein is CASSQSSGSGGPYGYTF.

The rearrangement links TRBV24-1 to TRBJ2-3; D is ambiguous. The CDR3 covers 13 residues. CDR1 is KGHDR and CDR2 is SFDVKD in the germline V gene. Trimming removed 4 bases from V and 2 bases from J, with 6 bases in between. CDR3 in DNA: TGTGCCACCAGTGAGTCGATCACAGATACGCAGTATTTT. Translation gives CATSESITDTQYF.

This sequence joins TRBV27 and TRBJ2-5; a weak D match, TRBD2 (6 bases). V was pared by 8 bases and J by 5 bases, with 21 bases between. The CDR3 runs 15 residues. CDR1 MNHEY and CDR2 SMNVEV come from the germline V gene (reference sequence). The CDR3 is CASARRGSRGETQYF. CDR3 sequence (DNA): TGTGCCAGCGCTCGACGGGGTAGCCGGGGGGAGACCCAGTACTTC.

The chain combines TRBV20-1 with TRBJ1-5, with TRBD1 matching over 7 bases. Germline values: CDR1 DFQATT, CDR2 SNEGSKA (reference sequence). V lost 1 base, J lost 3 bases, and 6 bases stayed unmatched. This CDR3 spans 15 amino acids. The chain's CDR3 is CSARVPTGFNQPQHF. CDR3 coding DNA: TGCAGTGCTAGAGTCCCGACAGGGTTCAATCAGCCCCAGCATTTT.

The V gene is TRBV2, the J gene TRBJ2-3; D might be TRBD2 (6 bases). V was clipped by 4 bases and J by 3 bases, with 11 bases between them. CDR3 length: 14 amino acids. Per the germline V gene, CDR1 is SNHLY and CDR2 is FYNNEI. The CDR3 DNA follows: TGTGCCAGCAGTGTACTAGCCACTACAGATACGCAGTATTTT. Translated: CASSVLATTDTQYF.

The J gene is TRBJ2-5, the V gene TRBV5-1, with 7 bases fitting TRBD2. The tail of the sequence fits TRBJ2-7 better, so the J call may be wrong. This CDR3 has 13 residues. In germline, CDR1 is SGHRS, CDR2 YFSETQ. In nucleotides, the CDR3 is TGCGCCAGCAGCTTCAAGGGAGGGGACGAGCAGTACTTC. Residues: CASSFKGGDEQYF.

In regard to this clonotype: The junction shows a germline mismatch at one end, possibly a read error. The J gene is TRBJ1-1, the V gene TRBV27; a weak D match, TRBD1 (6 bases). The germline CDR1 and CDR2 sequences are MNHEY and SMNVEV (reference sequence). The CDR3 sequence is 14 residues long. The CDR3 DNA reads TGTGCCAGCAGCGAGGACAGAATGAACACTGGAGCTTTCTTT. The encoded protein is CASSEDRMNTGAFF.

This clonotype showed up many times. The chain joins TRBV29-1 to TRBJ2-7; 7 bases are shared with TRBD2. The germline V gene encodes CDR1 SQVTM and CDR2 ANQGSEA. The V segment lost 1 base and the J segment 3 bases; nucleotides outside the gene matches: 12. The CDR3 totals 16 residues. CDR3 sequence reads: CSVEGGSGFPRYEQYF. CDR3 in DNA: TGCAGCGTTGAAGGAGGTAGCGGGTTCCCTCGCTACGAGCAGTACTTC.

J is TRBJ2-1 and V is TRBV4-1, with D uncertain. The CDR3 runs 13 residues. Germline loops: CDR1 MGHRA, CDR2 YSYEKL. V was shortened by 3 bases and J by 1 base, with 4 bases between the two germline ends. The CDR3: CASSHESYNEQFF. In DNA form, the CDR3 reads TGCGCCAGCAGCCACGAATCCTACAATGAGCAGTTCTTC.

The chain links TRBV6-1 to TRBJ1-5, with D possibly matching TRBD1 (5 bases). Per the germline V gene, CDR1 is MNHNS and CDR2 is SASEGT. The V gene lost 7 bases and the J gene lost 7 bases, with 14 bases spanning the gap. The CDR3 contains 13 residues. The CDR3 nucleotides read TGTGCCAGCAATGAGGGGAGCGCCCAGCCCCAGCATTTT. It specifies CASNEGSAQPQHF.

CDR3 in amino acids: CSAFRSGSYNEQYF. CDR3 nucleotides: TGCAGTGCTTTCCGGTCGGGGTCCTACAATGAGCAGTACTTC. This chain uses TRBV20-1 with TRBJ2-1, with D perhaps matching TRBD2 (5 bases). Gene TRBJ2-7 matches the end of the DNA better, so the J call may be wrong. The germline CDR1 and CDR2 sequences are DFQATT and SNEGSKA (reference sequence). This CDR3 spans 14 amino acids.

V and J are TRBV2 and TRBJ2-3, with D perhaps matching TRBD1 or TRBD2 (5 bases each). The V and J ends lost 4 bases and 0 bases respectively, with 14 bases between them. There are 16 residues in the CDR3. Per the germline V gene, CDR1 is SNHLY and CDR2 is FYNNEI. The CDR3 DNA sequence: TGTGCCAGCAGTGTGGGGACCATTTATAGCACAGATACGCAGTATTTT. Protein: CASSVGTIYSTDTQYF. Combining the CDR3 with reference TRBV2 and TRBJ2-3 gives the whole variable domain EPEVTQTPSHQVTQMGQEVILRCVPISNHLYFYWYRQILGQKVEFLVSFYNNEISEKSEIFDDQFSVERPDGSNFTLKIRSTKLEDSAMYFCASSVGTIYSTDTQYFGPGTRLTVL.

The rearrangement uses TRBV6-1 and TRBJ1-5; D is perhaps TRBD1 (6 bases). This CDR3 has 18 residues. The germline V and J ends were trimmed by 0 bases and 3 bases, with 18 bases remaining between them. Germline CDR1 and CDR2: MNHNS and SASEGT. CDR3 in amino acids: CASSEAVIGGAYNQPQHF. Written as DNA, the CDR3 is TGTGCCAGCAGTGAAGCGGTGATCGGGGGGGCTTACAATCAGCCCCAGCATTTT.

V and J are TRBV12-3 or TRBV12-4 and TRBJ2-5; D is uncertain. The CDR3 covers 15 residues. V shed 2 bases and J shed 1 base, with 11 bases lying between them. CDR3 protein: CASSLRVAVQETQYF. CDR3 bases: TGTGCCAGCAGTTTACGGGTGGCGGTCCAAGAGACCCAGTACTTC.

This clonotype has only a few counts. This chain links TRBV19 with TRBJ2-7, with D perhaps TRBD1 (6 bases). Germline CDR1 reads LNHDA; CDR2 reads SQIVND (reference sequence). The ends were cut back, 5 bases at V and 0 bases at J, with 11 bases in the middle. CDR3 length: 14 residues. CDR3 DNA: TGTGCCAGTAGTTTTCAGGGGAACTCCTACGAGCAGTACTTC. It specifies CASSFQGNSYEQYF.

The J gene is TRBJ2-4, the V gene TRBV20-1, with 8 bases aligning to TRBD2. The germline gives CDR1 DFQATT, CDR2 SNEGSKA (reference sequence). This CDR3 spans 16 amino acids. J lost 3 bases, V lost 5 bases, and 12 bases had no gene match. Written as DNA, the CDR3 is TGCAGTGCTCTCGTTAGCGGGGCCCAAATCAAAAACATTCAGTACTTC. Its protein product is CSALVSGAQIKNIQYF.

This clonotype occurred many times. V gene TRBV29-1 combines with J gene TRBJ2-7; D might be TRBD1 (5 bases). Trimming took off 0 bases at V and 6 bases at J, with 12 bases between the two ends. Germline CDR1 and CDR2: SQVTM and ANQGSEA. CDR3 size: 13 residues. The DNA for the CDR3 is TGCAGCGTTGAAGATCCCAGGGTACGCGAGCAGTACTTC. Translation: CSVEDPRVREQYF.